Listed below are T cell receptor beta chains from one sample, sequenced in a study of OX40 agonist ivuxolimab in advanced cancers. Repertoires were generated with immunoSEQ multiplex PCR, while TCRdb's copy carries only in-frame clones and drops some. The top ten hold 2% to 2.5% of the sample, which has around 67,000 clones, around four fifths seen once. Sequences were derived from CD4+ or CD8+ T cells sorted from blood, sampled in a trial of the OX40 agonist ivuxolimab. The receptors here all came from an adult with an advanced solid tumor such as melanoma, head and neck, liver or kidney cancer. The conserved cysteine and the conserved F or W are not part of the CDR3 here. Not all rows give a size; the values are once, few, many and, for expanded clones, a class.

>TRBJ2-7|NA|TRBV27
ASRLGQGGYEQY
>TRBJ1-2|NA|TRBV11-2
ASSLSSREGYGYT
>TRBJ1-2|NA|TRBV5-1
ASSLGVSFYT
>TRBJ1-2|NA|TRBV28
AINRQGEDYGYT
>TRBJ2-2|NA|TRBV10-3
AISEGGATLGELF
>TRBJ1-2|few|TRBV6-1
ASSEAGQGGRRYT
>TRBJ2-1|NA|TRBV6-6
ASSPGTSGSYEQF
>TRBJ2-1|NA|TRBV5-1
ASSLGTSVGSNEQF
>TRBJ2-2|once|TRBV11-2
ASSQGVQNTGELF
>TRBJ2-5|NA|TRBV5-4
ASSPPGPPGGETQY
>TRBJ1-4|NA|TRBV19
ASSIYAVTLNEKLF
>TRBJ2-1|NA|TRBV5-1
ASSLVTGVNEQF
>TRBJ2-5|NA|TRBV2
ASNTGRETQY
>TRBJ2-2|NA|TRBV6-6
ASSPVAGGNTGELF
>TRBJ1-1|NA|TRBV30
AWLVDAAGGTEAF
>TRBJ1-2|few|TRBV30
ACRWSYGYT
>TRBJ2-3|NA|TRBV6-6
ASSYSSGGYTDTQY
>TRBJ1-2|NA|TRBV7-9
ASSLELGVDT